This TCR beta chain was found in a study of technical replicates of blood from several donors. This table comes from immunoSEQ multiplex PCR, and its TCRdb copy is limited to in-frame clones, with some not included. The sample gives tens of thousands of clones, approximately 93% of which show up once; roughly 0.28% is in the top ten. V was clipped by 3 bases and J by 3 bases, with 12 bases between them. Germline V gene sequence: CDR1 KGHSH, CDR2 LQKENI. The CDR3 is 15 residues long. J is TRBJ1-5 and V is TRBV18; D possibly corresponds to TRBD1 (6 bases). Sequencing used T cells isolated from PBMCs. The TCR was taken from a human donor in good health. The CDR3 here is CASSPQGQNNQPQHF. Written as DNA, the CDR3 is TGTGCCAGCTCACCTCAAGGACAGAACAATCAGCCCCAGCATTTT.